This T cell receptor (beta chain) was sequenced for a study of T cell responses to AZD1222 COVID-19 vaccine. Overall study results and limits: The donors showed a predominance of white British ancestry and of females, with possible underestimation of clonal diversity. The peak T cell response came first, and repertoires were sampled only after it.

TCRdb keeps only in-frame clones here, not all; method: immunoSEQ multiplex PCR. The profile shows 86,000 or so clones, roughly 90% of them singletons. CDR1 and CDR2 from the germline V gene are SNHLY and FYNNEI. The germline V and J ends were trimmed by 10 bases and 0 bases, with 16 bases remaining between them. This CDR3 is 15 amino acids long. As concerns this clone: Its specificity is not known.

The specimen comprised peripheral blood, sampled on day 0 of AZD1222 vaccination. The receptor was isolated from an adult in good health. V usage is TRBV2 and J usage is TRBJ1-5; the D is unclear. The CDR3 sequence is CATSAGKYSNQPQHF. In DNA form, the CDR3 reads TGTGCCACTTCGGCTGGGAAGTATAGCAATCAGCCCCAGCATTTT.